The entry below describes one T cell receptor beta chain. Its target is not known. The V and J ends lost 6 bases and 8 bases, in that order; junction bases with no gene match: 13. CDR3 length: 15 amino acids. Germline CDR1 reads SEHNR; CDR2 reads FQNEAQ (reference sequence). This sample stems from a study of shared clonotypes between healthy human individuals. Across the whole study: Three CD4 naive, three CD4 memory, two CD8 naive and one CD8 memory plate were used per donor.

Study-wide results and caveats: Clonotype sharing among the donors was expected to vary with sequencing depth.

For sorted subsets, 200 ng DNA per replicate equaled roughly 29,000 T cell genomes. The table came from immunoSEQ multiplex PCR; TCRdb's copy has only in-frame clones and leaves some out. The repertoire holds under 700,000 clones, roughly 95% seen once, with approximately 0.11% in the top ten. Selected positively for CCR7 and CD45RO-negative, naive CD8 cells excluded terminally differentiated effector memory CD45RA+ cells. This clonotype was obtained from a woman aged 30 to 39 in good health. Sequencing was carried out using naive CD8+ T cells sorted from blood. The chain employs TRBV7-9 and TRBJ1-1, with 9 bases that match TRBD1. CDR3 bases: TGTGCCAGCAGATTTACCGGGACAGGGATTTTAGAAGCTTTCTTT. Encoded protein: CASRFTGTGILEAFF. The whole variable domain, filled in from reference TRBV7-9 and TRBJ1-1, reads DTGVSQNPRHKITKRGQNVTFRCDPISEHNRLYWYRQTLGQGPEFLTYFQNEAQLEKSRLLSDRFSAERPKGSFSTLEIQRTEQGDSAMYLCASRFTGTGILEAFFGQGTRLTVV.